This T cell receptor beta chain was profiled in a study of cytomegalovirus exposure and HLA in healthy donors. About this clone itself: The antigen is not known.

Looked up from germline, CDR1 is MGHDK and CDR2 is SYGVNS. Trimming shortened V by 6 bases and J by 5 bases, and 13 bases separated the two germline ends. The CDR3 has 14 residues. Primers: 60 Vbeta forward and 13 Jbeta reverse. The table came from immunoSEQ multiplex PCR; TCRdb's copy has only in-frame clones and leaves some out. The sample has under 150,000 clones, about 71% seen once. Study-wide results and limits: Reportedly, HLA-A and HLA-B alleles of most subjects were accurately predicted from TCR beta. Indistinguishable V segments, including TRBV6-2 and TRBV6-3, were excluded. When analyzed later, a missense DCLRE1C variant was found to be linked to TCR beta V- and J-gene trimming. In an earlier analysis, in around 590 donors, most V segments appeared productive either ~90% or ~30% of the time.

The receptor was derived from a woman aged 60-75 years in good health and CMV-seropositive. The chain carries TRBV25-1 and TRBJ2-2; tentative D call: TRBD2 (7 bases). Material: PBMCs. The CDR3 DNA is TGTGCCAGCAGAGGGGGGGCTGGGACCGGGGAGCTGTTTTTT. Protein sequence: CASRGGAGTGELFF.